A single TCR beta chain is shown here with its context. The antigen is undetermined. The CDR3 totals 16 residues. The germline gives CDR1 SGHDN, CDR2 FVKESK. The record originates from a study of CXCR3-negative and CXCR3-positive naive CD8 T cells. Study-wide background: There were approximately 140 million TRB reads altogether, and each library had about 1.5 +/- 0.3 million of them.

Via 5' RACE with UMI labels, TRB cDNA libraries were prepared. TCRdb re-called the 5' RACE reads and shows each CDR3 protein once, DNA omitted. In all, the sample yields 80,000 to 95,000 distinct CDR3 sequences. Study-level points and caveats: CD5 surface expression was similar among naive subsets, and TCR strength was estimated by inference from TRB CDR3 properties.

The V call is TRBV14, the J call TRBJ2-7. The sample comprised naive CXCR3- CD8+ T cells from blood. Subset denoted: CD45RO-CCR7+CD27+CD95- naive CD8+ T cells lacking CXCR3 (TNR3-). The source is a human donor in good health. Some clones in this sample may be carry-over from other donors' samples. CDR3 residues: CASSSPHTSTPYEQYF. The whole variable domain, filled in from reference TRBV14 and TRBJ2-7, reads EAGVTQFPSHSVIEKGQTVTLRCDPISGHDNLYWYRRVMGKEIKFLLHFVKESKQDESGMPNNRFLAERTGGTYSTLKVQPAELEDSGVYFCASSSPHTSTPYEQYFGPGTRLTVT.